This T cell receptor beta chain was captured by sequencing in a study of blood T cell repertoires in COVID-19. Only in-frame clones appear in the TCRdb table, and some are missing; sequencing was by immunoSEQ multiplex PCR. The sample records 130,000 to 150,000 clones, around 87% being singletons. CDR1 and CDR2 (germline): SGDLS, YYNGEE. Trimming stripped 4 bases from V and 1 base from J, with 5 bases between. The CDR3 covers 13 residues. The chain recombines TRBV9 with TRBJ2-2; D remains unclear. Sequenced: peripheral blood. This TCR was recovered from a man in his fifties who had recovered from COVID-19. CDR3: CASSFRNTGELFF. CDR3 nucleotide sequence: TGTGCCAGCAGCTTCCGGAACACCGGGGAGCTGTTTTTT.